Each of the 29 T cell receptor beta chains below was sequenced from the same sample in a study of shared clonotypes between healthy human individuals. Repertoires were generated with immunoSEQ multiplex PCR, while TCRdb's copy carries only in-frame clones and drops some. This sample has 2 million to 2.5 million clones, with almost 96% found just once. Sequencing was done on a sample of naive CD4+ T cells sorted from blood. Stated subset: CD45RA+ positively selected. The receptors derive from a man between 18 and 29 years old in good health.

J is TRBJ2-7 and V is TRBV4-1, with 8 bases aligning to TRBD2. Germline V gene lookup returns CDR1 MGHRA and CDR2 YSYEKL. J was trimmed by 7 bases and V by 0 bases; bases with no gene match: 11. This CDR3 contains 16 residues. DNA of the CDR3: TGCGCCAGCAGCCAAGATACGGGCGGGGGGCCGGGTGAGCAGTACTTC. This codes for CASSQDTGGGPGEQYF.

The CDR3 here is CASSFSQLGYTF. The CDR3 DNA sequence: TGTGCCAGCAGCTTTTCACAGCTCGGCTACACCTTC. The chain recombines TRBV7-9 with TRBJ1-2; D is unclear. This CDR3 contains 12 residues. The V end was cut by 3 bases, the J end by 8 bases, with 10 bases between. Germline CDR1 reads SEHNR; CDR2 reads FQNEAQ (reference sequence).

The genes are TRBV30 and TRBJ1-1; TRBD1 might be the D (5 bases). The V gene's germline CDR1 is GTSNPN and CDR2 SVGIG (reference sequence). V lost 3 bases and J lost 0, with 11 bases in between. This CDR3 is 14 amino acids long. CDR3 loop: CAWRPPGLNTEAFF. In DNA form, the CDR3 reads TGTGCCTGGAGGCCCCCAGGGTTGAACACTGAAGCTTTCTTT. Full variable domain (remainder filled in from reference TRBV30 and TRBJ1-1): SQTIHQWPATLVQPVGSPLSLECTVEGTSNPNLYWYRQAAGRGLQLLFYSVGIGQISSEVPQNLSASRPQDRQFILSSKKLLLSDSGFYLCAWRPPGLNTEAFFGQGTRLTVV.

V and J are TRBV10-3 and TRBJ2-2; 10 bases match TRBD1. CDR1 is ENHRY and CDR2 is SYGVKD in the germline V gene. With 4 bases clipped from V and 5 bases from J, the junction kept 4 bases outside the gene matches. The CDR3 loop spans 15 amino acids. Here the CDR3 DNA reads TGTGCCATCAGTGCGGGACAGGGGATTACCGGGGAGCTGTTTTTT. Translated: CAISAGQGITGELFF.

This clone is a singleton in its sample. The rearrangement joins TRBV6-5 to TRBJ2-7; possible D gene TRBD1, 7 bases. This CDR3 is built from 14 residues. The germline gives CDR1 MNHEY, CDR2 SVGAGI. V was cut by 6 bases and J by 7 bases, with 19 bases left in between. The chain's CDR3 is CASSQARGVGEQYF. Here the CDR3 DNA reads TGTGCCAGCAGCCAAGCCAGGGGGGTTGGGGAGCAGTACTTC.

As for this clone: Other nucleotide sequences from this sample produce the same CDR3. The V gene is TRBV29-1, the J gene TRBJ2-7, with 8 bases identical to TRBD1. After removal of 4 bases from V and 4 bases from J, the junction contained 3 bases not matched to a gene. CDR1 is SQVTM, CDR2 ANQGSEA, per germline. CDR3 length: 12 residues. The CDR3 loop reads CSVVTGGYEQYF. In nucleotides, the CDR3 is TGCAGCGTTGTAACAGGGGGATACGAGCAGTACTTC.

This chain links TRBV21-1 with TRBJ2-7. TRBV21-1 is a pseudogene. This CDR3 spans 14 amino acids. CDR3 residues: CASSKGPTTYEQYF. The CDR3 bases are TGTGCCAGCAGCAAAGGTCCCACGACCTACGAGCAGTACTTC.

For this clone: Other DNA sequences in this sample translate to the same CDR3. The chain recombines TRBV6-5 with TRBJ1-5; D gene uncertain. Per germline, CDR1 MNHEY and CDR2 SVGAGI. This CDR3 region has 14 residues. V lost 5 bases and J lost 1, with 9 bases in between. In DNA, the CDR3 is TGTGCCAGCAGTCGAGGGCGGAGCAATCAGCCCCAGCATTTT. It specifies CASSRGRSNQPQHF.

This clone was observed once. The V gene is TRBV20-1, the J gene TRBJ1-1; no definite D call. The CDR3 contains 10 residues. CDR1 DFQATT and CDR2 SNEGSKA come from the germline V gene (reference sequence). V was shortened by 3 bases and J by 8 bases, with 7 bases between the two germline ends. The CDR3 DNA reads as TGCAGTGCTAGCGTTCTAGAAGCTTTCTTT. It translates to CSASVLEAFF.

In its sample, this clone was seen once. For the CDR3, the DNA is TGTGCCAGCAGCGCAAGCGGGGATACCTACACCGGGGAGCTGTTTTTT. Its translation is CASSASGDTYTGELFF. The gene calls are TRBV7-2 and TRBJ2-2; 7 bases fit TRBD2. The CDR3 extends over 16 amino acids. The junction had 9 bases not matched to a gene; V was cut back by 5 bases and J by 3 bases. Germline V gene sequence: CDR1 SGHTA, CDR2 FQGNSA.

This chain uses TRBV18 with TRBJ1-2; D possibly corresponds to TRBD1 (6 bases). Germline-derived CDR1 and CDR2 are KGHSH and LQKENI. The CDR3 extends over 15 amino acids. V was clipped by 4 bases and J by 0 bases, with 12 bases between them. The CDR3 DNA follows: TGTGCCAGCTCACGAGGGGACAAACCTAACTATGGCTACACCTTC. Protein: CASSRGDKPNYGYTF.

V usage is TRBV9 and J usage is TRBJ1-6; the D gene is possibly TRBD1 (5 bases). The CDR3 sequence is 15 residues long. CDR1 is SGDLS and CDR2 is YYNGEE in the germline V gene. Trimming shortened V by 0 bases and J by 9 bases, and 13 bases separated the two germline ends. The CDR3 region has the DNA TGTGCCAGCAGCGTAGCGTCAGGGATTGGTTCACCCCTCCACTTT. It translates to CASSVASGIGSPLHF.

This chain uses TRBV7-2 with TRBJ1-1, with a tentative D call TRBD1 (5 bases). Trimming took 5 bases from V and 0 from J, leaving 7 bases between them. The CDR3 totals 13 residues. CDR1 and CDR2 from the germline V gene are SGHTA and FQGNSA. The CDR3 sequence: CASSQGVNTEAFF. CDR3 bases: TGTGCCAGCAGCCAAGGGGTGAACACTGAAGCTTTCTTT.

The chain joins TRBV30 to TRBJ2-5, with D unresolved. There are 12 residues in the CDR3. V lost 3 bases and J 5 bases, leaving 10 bases between the germline ends. The germline V gene encodes CDR1 GTSNPN and CDR2 SVGIG (reference sequence). CDR3 loop: CAWRRERETQYF. CDR3 bases: TGTGCCTGGAGAAGGGAAAGGGAGACCCAGTACTTC.

V is TRBV5-1 and J is TRBJ2-7; no clear D. The CDR3 has 15 residues. The V gene lost 4 bases and the J gene lost 3 bases, with 17 bases spanning the gap. The germline V gene encodes CDR1 SGHRS and CDR2 YFSETQ. The CDR3 nucleotides are TGCGCCAGCAGCCCCGACGTCGCTCCGTTCTACGAGCAGTACTTC. Amino acid sequence: CASSPDVAPFYEQYF. Filled out from reference TRBV5-1 and TRBJ2-7, the complete variable domain reads KAGVTQTPRYLIKTRGQQVTLSCSPISGHRSVSWYQQTPGQGLQFLFEYFSETQRNKGNFPGRFSGRQFSNSRSEMNVSTLELGDSALYLCASSPDVAPFYEQYFGPGTRLTVT.

The sample holds one count of this clone. The rearrangement uses TRBV19 and TRBJ2-1, with TRBD1 matching 7 bases. V trimming: 7 bases; J trimming: 1 base; junction bases outside the gene matches: 10. Germline CDR1 LNHDA, CDR2 SQIVND (reference sequence). The CDR3 loop spans 16 amino acids. CDR3 protein: CASNSRTGLSYNEQFF. CDR3 coding DNA: TGTGCCAGTAATTCTAGGACAGGACTTTCCTACAATGAGCAGTTCTTC.

This sequence joins TRBV19 and TRBJ1-1, with D perhaps matching TRBD1 (5 bases). Germline V lookup: CDR1 LNHDA, CDR2 SQIVND (reference sequence). Trimming cost V 7 bases and J 6 bases, with 18 bases left between them. There are 14 residues in the CDR3. CDR3 in amino acids: CASNHPGGGPEAFF. The DNA of the CDR3 is TGTGCCAGTAACCACCCTGGGGGAGGCCCTGAAGCTTTCTTT.

This clone was recorded only once. This chain uses TRBV6-5 with TRBJ2-5, with D possibly matching TRBD1 (5 bases). The CDR3 runs to 13 residues. V dropped 8 bases and J dropped 3 bases, with 13 bases sitting between them. Germline V CDR1 and CDR2: MNHEY, SVGAGI. The DNA of the CDR3 is TGTGCCAGCGGTGGGTCAGGGAAAGAGACCCAGTACTTC. Its protein is CASGGSGKETQYF.

CDR3 coding DNA: TGTGCCAGCAGATCCGGGACAGGGGTCGGAGAAAAACTGTTTTTT. Amino acids: CASRSGTGVGEKLFF. The V gene is TRBV28, the J gene TRBJ1-4; TRBD1 aligns across 10 bases. V lost 6 bases to trimming and J lost 8 bases; unmatched junction nucleotides: 9. This CDR3 comprises 15 residues. Germline CDR1 reads MDHEN; CDR2 reads SYDVKM.

The chain is built from TRBV5-4 and TRBJ1-4; TRBD1 aligns across 8 bases. Germline V gene data show CDR1 as SGHNT and CDR2 as YYREEE (reference sequence). V shed 3 bases, J shed 7 bases, and the junction held 5 bases outside the gene matches. This CDR3 contains 14 residues. The CDR3 nucleotides are TGTGCCAGCAGCTATGGACAGGGAACTGAAAAACTGTTTTTT. Encoded protein: CASSYGQGTEKLFF.

The V call is TRBV6-5, the J call TRBJ1-4; no clear D gene. This CDR3 has 15 residues. V lost 0 bases and J 7 bases, leaving 12 bases between the germline ends. From germline, CDR1 is MNHEY and CDR2 SVGAGI. CDR3 sequence (DNA): TGTGCCAGCAGTTACTCGTTGGGTACGGGTGAAAAACTGTTTTTT. As protein: CASSYSLGTGEKLFF.

The rearrangement links TRBV5-1 to TRBJ2-3; 11 bases align to TRBD2. Germline lookup yields CDR1 SGHRS and CDR2 YFSETQ. The CDR3 extends over 16 amino acids. Trimming at V came to 6 bases and at J to 5 bases, leaving 11 bases not matched to a gene. The CDR3 region is CASKKLLAGVGDTQYF. Written as DNA, the CDR3 is TGCGCCAGCAAAAAGCTACTAGCGGGAGTTGGAGATACGCAGTATTTT.

As to this clone: Other DNA sequences of this sample code for an identical CDR3. V and J are TRBV29-1 and TRBJ2-7; D possibly matches TRBD1 or TRBD2 (5 bases each). The V gene lost 5 bases and the J gene lost 2 bases, with 13 bases spanning the gap. There are 13 residues in the CDR3. The germline V gene encodes CDR1 SQVTM and CDR2 ANQGSEA. The CDR3 sequence is CSVRGTLTYEQYF. The CDR3 DNA follows: TGCAGCGTTCGAGGGACCTTAACCTACGAGCAGTACTTC.

J is TRBJ1-4 and V is TRBV18; unclear D gene. Per the germline V gene, CDR1 is KGHSH and CDR2 is LQKENI. The length of the CDR3 is 13 residues. V lost 0 bases to trimming and J lost 8 bases, with 7 bases between them. CDR3 region: CASSPPNGEKLFF. DNA for the CDR3: TGTGCCAGCTCACCACCCAATGGGGAAAAACTGTTTTTT. Based on the CDR3 plus reference TRBV18 and TRBJ1-4, the full variable domain is NAGVMQNPRHLVRRRGQEARLRCSPMKGHSHVYWYRQLPEEGLKFMVYLQKENIIDESGMPKERFSAEFPKEGPSILRIQQVVRGDSAAYFCASSPPNGEKLFFGSGTQLSVL.

V and J are TRBV6-5 and TRBJ2-7, with D possibly called TRBD1 or TRBD2 (5 bases each). CDR3 length: 15 amino acids. Germline V gene sequence: CDR1 MNHEY, CDR2 SVGAGI. Deletions cut 2 bases from V and 2 bases from J, with 13 bases between. This CDR3 reads CASSYIDSGTYEQYF. The CDR3 coding sequence is TGTGCCAGCAGTTACATCGACAGCGGAACCTACGAGCAGTACTTC.

This rearrangement joins TRBV7-9 to TRBJ2-7, with 10 bases that match TRBD2. The CDR3 is 14 residues long. The V and J ends lost 5 bases and 3 bases, in that order; junction bases with no gene match: 4. CDR1 is SEHNR, CDR2 FQNEAQ, per germline (reference sequence). CDR3 DNA: TGTGCCAGCAGCCCCTGGACTAGCGGCTACGAGCAGTACTTC. This translates into CASSPWTSGYEQYF.

The chain carries TRBV6-5 and TRBJ2-2; 11 nucleotides agree with TRBD2. V gave up 7 bases and J gave up 7 bases; unmatched junction bases: 8. This CDR3 has 15 residues. The germline V gene has CDR1 MNHEY and CDR2 SVGAGI. The DNA of the CDR3 is TGTGCCAGCAACCCTGGGACTAGCGGAATCGGGGAGCTGTTTTTT. This sequence encodes CASNPGTSGIGELFF.

V and J are TRBV6-5 and TRBJ1-5; TRBD1 aligns across 7 bases. J lost 7 bases, V lost 0 bases, and 6 bases had no gene match. CDR1 and CDR2 (germline): MNHEY, SVGAGI. The CDR3 runs to 15 residues. The CDR3 bases are TGTGCCAGCAGTTACTCGGTGGGAGGGGGCCAGCCCCAGCATTTT. The encoded protein is CASSYSVGGGQPQHF.

V gene TRBV4-1 combines with J gene TRBJ1-3; D might be TRBD1 (6 bases). V gave up 3 bases and J gave up 4 bases, with 13 bases separating them. Per the germline V gene, CDR1 is MGHRA and CDR2 is YSYEKL. This CDR3 is 15 amino acids long. CDR3 loop: CASSHPGGGGNTIYF. CDR3 nucleotide sequence: TGCGCCAGCAGCCACCCCGGAGGGGGAGGAAACACCATATATTTT.